The clone carrying this TCR beta chain was seen many times. Its target is not known. Unique molecular identifiers were attached to individual cDNA molecules within the library. In the original workflow: With a range of about 23,224 to 700,000, the median per sample was around 97,000 TCRs. TCRdb re-derived calls from the RACE reads in MiXCR, one entry per CDR3 protein. The V and J calls here are based on TCRdb, not the publication. The table records 43,000 or so distinct CDR3 sequences, 4.3% of them present only once. The sample belongs to a study of human T cells and chemical hapten exposure. Turning to the study itself: Per-sample variation in TCR yield stemmed mainly from small pooled library volume differences.

Indicated time point: healthy volunteer bleed at 2 weeks. It was from unfractionated whole blood that total RNA was extracted. Germline CDR1 is KGHDR and CDR2 is SFDVKD. The CDR3 spans 12 residues. V was trimmed by 0 bases and J by 7 bases, leaving 5 bases between them. General observations from the study: DPC sensitization did not alter TCRs above 1 in 1000 frequency.

The sequence was collected from a female donor in good health. Some clones in this sample may be carry-over from other donors' samples. The chain is built from TRBV24-1 and TRBJ1-1, with no clear D. The sequenced sample was whole blood. The CDR3 loop reads CATSDLFGEAFF. The CDR3 bases are TGTGCCACCAGTGATTTGTTCGGTGAAGCTTTCTTT.